This T cell receptor beta chain stems from a study of blood T cell repertoires in COVID-19. Authors' analysis steps: Reference gene primer amplification yielded estimated nucleated cell counts. Method: immunoSEQ multiplex PCR; TCRdb's copy keeps in-frame clones and lacks some. D and trimming come from the DNA, and the V and J calls and clone size come from that table. The table shows around 100,000 clones, with 80% to 90% occurring only once. The CDR3 length is 15 residues. Germline CDR1 is SGHTA and CDR2 is FQGNSA. With 6 bases removed from V and 2 bases from J, the gap between germline ends came to 16 bases.

The specimen was peripheral blood. The sequence was collected from a man older than 75 with acute or convalescent COVID-19. The gene calls are TRBV7-2 and TRBJ1-2; tentatively, D is TRBD1 (5 bases). The CDR3 bases are TGTGCCAGCAGATCCGCTCGGGGGATAAACTATGGCTACACCTTC. Its protein product is CASRSARGINYGYTF.